This T cell receptor (beta chain) was sequenced for a study of identifying expanded T cells in peripheral blood (dated by TCRdb to the late 2010s). With respect to the entire study: Technical replicates were generated by sequencing separate aliquots of the same genomic DNA pool, and four replicates were compared pairwise. Overall study outcomes, separate from this receptor: The authors expected that over much longer intervals, such as months to years, biological variance in healthy repertoires might increase even further. In all healthy donors, the variance in clone template counts between samples taken roughly two weeks apart rose significantly as total template count increased. Between technical replicates the binomial model flagged approximately 1.2 differentially abundant clones, whereas over roughly two weeks the binomial model flagged about 15 and over about 4 weeks 19 to 20. Both the number of clones called differentially abundant and the false-positive rate were significantly reduced by the beta-binomial model across all healthy-donor time intervals.

During the collection period, no infections or other immune events were recorded for the healthy donors. To calibrate time-dependent variance in a beta-binomial model of T-cell clone differential abundance, blood repertoires from healthy donors were used as a training cohort. The training cohort included some ten healthy donors, of whom 3 were female and 7 were male. Donor ages ranged from about 29 to 65 years, with an average of roughly 47 years. Obtained from a commercial supplier, whole blood was collected from each healthy donor at three time points set two to three weeks apart. For immunosequencing, genomic DNA was extracted from whole blood that had not been sorted. The immunoSEQ Assay, which relies on bias-controlled multiplex PCR amplification of genomic DNA, was used to profile TCRbeta CDR3 regions. From the authors' description of their analysis: The absolute abundance of each unique TCRbeta CDR3 region was quantified after sequences were collapsed and filtered. Differential abundance was assessed using a binomial (Fisher-equivalent) model and a beta-binomial model in which time-dependent variance fitted from healthy donors was added. Clones with fewer than 5 combined templates were removed, and a clone was called differentially abundant if the clone's Benjamini-Hochberg FDR was below 0.01. The form v = (b*log(k)+a)^2 was used to model beta-binomial variance as a function of total template count across the two samples. TCRdb carries this immuneACCESS record with in-frame sequences only. Its versions omit some clonotypes, under half of them owing to an unresolved V gene in the studies checked, with the rest unexplained. V and J calls and clone size come straight from that table; D and trimming were deduced from the DNA. This sample lists around 66,000 clones; 70% to 90% were detected once. The ten largest clones take up roughly 4.8% of the sample.

Note on this clone: Which antigen it targets is not known. Nothing much larger sits one base from this clone, and base qualities are not available.

The junction shows trimming of 4 bases on V and 2 bases on J, plus 24 bases between the germline ends. CDR1 and CDR2, looked up from the germline V gene, are SGHDN and FVKESK. The CDR3 sequence holds 18 residues, the cysteine and phenylalanine included. Only the CDR3 region is kept as DNA, spanning 54 bases read in frame from base 1. The origin of this receptor is a person aged 18 to 75 in good health. The sample consisted of blood. The receptor chain draws on TRBV14 and TRBJ2-7; the D region possibly corresponds to TRBD1 (6 bases align). CDR3 sequence: CASSRSGTTGRGAYEQYF. The sequence in DNA is TGTGCCAGCAGCCGATCCGGGACAACAGGCCGAGGAGCCTACGAGCAGTACTTC.